These T cell receptor beta chains were read from a single sample in a study of OX40 agonist ivuxolimab in advanced cancers. The assay was immunoSEQ multiplex PCR, and TCRdb's table has in-frame clones only and misses some. The table lists tens of thousands of clones, around 90% of them singletons. This specimen was CD4+ or CD8+ T cells sorted from blood, taken in a trial of the OX40 agonist ivuxolimab. The receptors shown here come from an adult with an advanced solid tumor such as melanoma, head and neck, liver or kidney cancer. The conserved cysteine and the conserved F or W are not part of the CDR3 here.

V	J	CDR3
TRBV19	TRBJ1-2	ASTDTGGNYGYT
TRBV4-3	TRBJ2-3	ASSQLGGTSGGDGTDTQY
TRBV18	TRBJ2-7	ASSPAVYEQY
TRBV7-2	TRBJ1-6	ASSWGRGSPLH
TRBV6-6	TRBJ2-3	ASSTLAGGHTDTQY
TRBV5-1	TRBJ2-2	ASSSQGVRTGELF
TRBV11-2	TRBJ1-1	ASSSGMWNTEAF
TRBV4-2	TRBJ2-5	ASSQVRAQGRQETQY
TRBV5-4	TRBJ1-1	ASRARANTEAF
TRBV6-1	TRBJ1-5	ASSVNDGNYQPQH
TRBV10-1	TRBJ2-5	ASSDSTTGVETQY
TRBV7-3	TRBJ2-6	ASSWDAPSSGANVLT
TRBV4-3	TRBJ2-2	ASSHSSGILTGELF
TRBV6-4	TRBJ1-3	ASGRTGGENTIY
TRBV10-3	TRBJ1-3	APSGPGNTIY
TRBV7-2	TRBJ2-5	ASSYLAGLGGETQY
TRBV5-6	TRBJ2-3	VSTPSGTDTQY
TRBV9	TRBJ2-5	ASSRGLAQETQY
TRBV29-1	TRBJ2-7	SVADRGKTEQY
TRBV4-2	TRBJ2-5	ASSQGIGQKETQY
TRBV12-2	TRBJ2-1	ASRFGALQYNEQF
TRBV5-6	TRBJ2-1	ASSFSGVTYNEQF
TRBV10-1	TRBJ2-5	ASSESGSGETQY
TRBV28	TRBJ1-3	ASNHNRGLVGNTIY
TRBV28	TRBJ2-1	ASTIGGTSSNEQF